The 26 T cell receptor beta chains below all came from one sample that was sequenced in a study of T cell changes during pregnancy in multiple sclerosis. Here immunoSEQ multiplex PCR was the method, and the copy in TCRdb shows in-frame clones only, minus some. The sample records some 100,000 clones, over 85% being singletons. The sequences come from peripheral blood, collected in the second trimester of pregnancy. These receptors were obtained from a female donor with multiple sclerosis, enrolled in a pregnancy study.

The chain links TRBV5-6 to TRBJ1-5; possible D gene TRBD1, 6 bases. The CDR3 covers 13 residues. V lost 3 bases to trimming and J lost 10 bases, with 14 bases between them. Germline assignment: CDR1 SGHDT and CDR2 YYEEEE. The CDR3 bases are TGTGCCAGCAGCTACCGACAGGAGAGACCCCAGCATTTT. Protein: CASSYRQERPQHF.

The chain joins TRBV9 to TRBJ2-1; 13 bases match TRBD2. V dropped 4 bases and J dropped 7; count of bases not matched to a gene: 5. The CDR3 is 15 amino acids. Germline CDR1 is SGDLS and CDR2 is YYNGEE. The CDR3 bases are TGTGCCAGCAGCATGACGGGACTAGCGGGGAATGAGCAGTTCTTC. Protein sequence: CASSMTGLAGNEQFF. Using reference TRBV9 and TRBJ2-1 for the parts outside the CDR3, the full variable domain is DSGVTQTPKHLITATGQRVTLRCSPRSGDLSVYWYQQSLDQGLQFLIQYYNGEERAKGNILERFSAQQFPDLHSELNLSSLELGDSALYFCASSMTGLAGNEQFFGPGTRLTVL.

The rearrangement joins TRBV7-9 to TRBJ1-1; 11 bases align to TRBD1. Germline V gene data show CDR1 as SEHNR and CDR2 as FQNEAQ (reference sequence). Trimming removed 5 bases from V and 1 base from J; junction bases left unmatched: 3. The CDR3 is made up of 15 amino acids. The CDR3 protein is CASSGTGGGNTEAFF. CDR3 coding DNA: TGTGCCAGCAGCGGGACAGGGGGAGGGAACACTGAAGCTTTCTTT.

The J gene is TRBJ2-7, the V gene TRBV30; tentative D call: TRBD1 (6 bases). The CDR3 runs 12 residues. With 2 bases removed from V and 6 bases from J, the gap between germline ends came to 11 bases. Germline V lookup: CDR1 GTSNPN, CDR2 SVGIG (reference sequence). CDR3 loop: CAWSPGAAEQYF. As DNA, the CDR3 is TGTGCCTGGAGTCCAGGGGCGGCCGAGCAGTACTTC.

The chain couples TRBV2 to TRBJ2-7; tentative D call: TRBD2 (6 bases). Germline V gene sequence: CDR1 SNHLY, CDR2 FYNNEI. The CDR3 covers 14 residues. The V end lost 6 bases, the J end lost 6 bases, and 18 bases lay between the germline ends. The CDR3 bases are TGTGCCAGCAGGGTTTACGGGAGCATGGGCGAGCAGTACTTC. As protein: CASRVYGSMGEQYF.

This clone was counted only a few times. This sequence joins TRBV5-4 and TRBJ1-2, with 7 bases aligning to TRBD1. Germline CDR1 and CDR2: SGHNT and YYREEE (reference sequence). Unmatched junction bases numbered 7, after V lost 3 bases and J lost 8 bases. This CDR3 spans 13 amino acids. CDR3 nucleotide sequence: TGTGCCAGCAGCTCTACAGGGGTACACGGCTACACCTTC. Translating it yields CASSSTGVHGYTF.

The rearrangement joins TRBV7-2 to TRBJ1-4; D perhaps matches TRBD1 (5 bases). This CDR3 is 13 amino acids long. V dropped 3 bases and J dropped 7 bases, with 9 bases sitting between them. Per the germline V gene, CDR1 is SGHTA and CDR2 is FQGNSA. CDR3 sequence reads: CASSFAGPEKLFF. In DNA form, the CDR3 reads TGTGCCAGCAGCTTTGCAGGGCCTGAAAAACTGTTTTTT.

The V call is TRBV2, the J call TRBJ2-5; the D gene is possibly TRBD1 (6 bases). The CDR3 contains 13 residues. V dropped 6 bases and J dropped 2 bases, with 10 bases sitting between them. Per germline, CDR1 SNHLY and CDR2 FYNNEI. The CDR3 loop reads CASSRTDQETQYF. DNA of the CDR3: TGTGCCAGCAGCCGGACAGATCAAGAGACCCAGTACTTC.

This clone was observed once. The rearrangement joins TRBV19 to TRBJ2-5; the D gene is possibly TRBD2 (7 bases). This CDR3 is 15 amino acids long. V was clipped by 3 bases and J by 4 bases, with 15 bases between them. The V gene's germline CDR1 is LNHDA and CDR2 SQIVND (reference sequence). This chain's CDR3 is CASSIGLGGRETQYF. DNA of the CDR3: TGTGCCAGTAGTATCGGTCTGGGGGGGCGAGAGACCCAGTACTTC.

This rearrangement joins TRBV19 to TRBJ1-4; D might be TRBD1 (5 bases). Trimming removed 5 bases at V and 7 bases at J, with 14 bases between. Germline CDR1 LNHDA, CDR2 SQIVND (reference sequence). CDR3 length equals 14 residues. The CDR3 bases are TGTGCCAGTAGTCTCGGGCGGGGGTTTGAAAAACTGTTTTTT. Translating it yields CASSLGRGFEKLFF. Drawing the rest from reference TRBV19 and TRBJ1-4, the complete variable domain is DGGITQSPKYLFRKEGQNVTLSCEQNLNHDAMYWYRQDPGQGLRLIYYSQIVNDFQKGDIAEGYSVSREKKESFPLTVTSAQKNPTAFYLCASSLGRGFEKLFFGSGTQLSVL.

V usage is TRBV5-1 and J usage is TRBJ2-1; 8 bases line up with TRBD2. The germline gives CDR1 SGHRS, CDR2 YFSETQ. Trimming at V came to 0 bases and at J to 1 base, leaving 9 bases not matched to a gene. The CDR3 consists of 18 residues. CDR3 sequence: CASSLAAAGVTSYNEQFF. The CDR3 bases are TGCGCCAGCAGCTTGGCCGCAGCGGGGGTAACTTCCTACAATGAGCAGTTCTTC.

This chain connects TRBV27 to TRBJ1-2; no firm D call. The CDR3 is 12 amino acids. Trimming stripped 5 bases from V and 4 bases from J, with 8 bases between. Germline V gene lookup returns CDR1 MNHEY and CDR2 SMNVEV (reference sequence). The CDR3 loop reads CASSPPRYGYTF. The DNA for the CDR3 is TGTGCCAGCAGTCCCCCTCGCTATGGCTACACCTTC.

V is TRBV29-1 and J is TRBJ1-1, with a weak D call TRBD1 (6 bases). Trimming shortened V by 7 bases and J by 4 bases, and 16 bases separated the two germline ends. The germline V gene encodes CDR1 SQVTM and CDR2 ANQGSEA. The CDR3 is 13 residues long. CDR3: CSAAQGGSTEAFF. The CDR3 nucleotides read TGCAGCGCCGCACAGGGAGGGAGCACTGAAGCTTTCTTT.

The J gene is TRBJ1-1, the V gene TRBV10-2; D perhaps matches TRBD1 (6 bases). Between the trimmed V and J ends, which lost 1 base and 0 bases, there was a span of 15 bases. The CDR3 extends over 17 amino acids. CDR1 and CDR2 (germline): WSHSY, SAAADI. The CDR3 bases are TGCGCCAGCAGTGAGTACGCGCAGGGGATTATGAACACTGAAGCTTTCTTT. The encoded protein is CASSEYAQGIMNTEAFF.

This clone came up once. V is TRBV6-5 and J is TRBJ1-2; D is uncertain. V shed 0 bases and J shed 11 bases, with 13 bases lying between them. The CDR3 sequence is 13 residues long. The germline V gene has CDR1 MNHEY and CDR2 SVGAGI. CDR3 sequence reads: CASSYSANGGYTF. For the CDR3, the DNA is TGTGCCAGCAGTTACTCCGCGAATGGAGGGTACACCTTC.

In the case of this clone: The sample has other DNA sequences that encode this CDR3 too. This chain links TRBV29-1 with TRBJ1-1, with D tentatively TRBD1 (5 bases). V was shortened by 4 bases and J by 2 bases, with 8 bases between the two germline ends. Germline CDR1 SQVTM, CDR2 ANQGSEA. This CDR3 contains 12 residues. The CDR3 reads CSVGQGNTEAFF. CDR3 bases: TGCAGCGTTGGGCAGGGTAACACTGAAGCTTTCTTT. The whole variable domain, filled in from reference TRBV29-1 and TRBJ1-1, reads SAVISQKPSRDICQRGTSLTIQCQVDSQVTMMFWYRQQPGQSLTLIATANQGSEATYESGFVIDKFPISRPNLTFSTLTVSNMSPEDSSIYLCSVGQGNTEAFFGQGTRLTVV.

This clone was seen just once. The J gene is TRBJ2-1, the V gene TRBV6-1, with 9 nucleotides matching TRBD2. CDR1 is MNHNS and CDR2 is SASEGT in the germline V gene. This CDR3 has 14 residues. V lost 6 bases, J lost 3 bases, and 3 bases stayed unmatched. The DNA of the CDR3 is TGTGCCAGCAGAGGAGCGGGGGGCTACAATGAGCAGTTCTTC. Its translation: CASRGAGGYNEQFF.

In DNA form, the CDR3 reads TGTGCCAGTACCTTGGGACTAGCGGGCTACAATGAGCAGTTCTTC. Its translation: CASTLGLAGYNEQFF. The J gene is TRBJ2-1, the V gene TRBV19; TRBD2 agrees at 12 bases. V lost 7 bases to trimming and J lost 3 bases; unmatched junction nucleotides: 4. Germline CDR1 LNHDA, CDR2 SQIVND (reference sequence). The CDR3 is made up of 15 amino acids. Variable domain in full (rest from reference TRBV19 and TRBJ2-1): DGGITQSPKYLFRKEGQNVTLSCEQNLNHDAMYWYRQDPGQGLRLIYYSQIVNDFQKGDIAEGYSVSREKKESFPLTVTSAQKNPTAFYLCASTLGLAGYNEQFFGPGTRLTVL.

The chain recombines TRBV9 with TRBJ1-1, with D possibly matching TRBD1 (5 bases). Deletions cut 3 bases from V and 0 bases from J, with 9 bases between. CDR3 length equals 14 residues. Germline V gene data show CDR1 as SGDLS and CDR2 as YYNGEE. CDR3 DNA: TGTGCCAGCAGCGAGGGACTTTTGAACACTGAAGCTTTCTTT. Protein product: CASSEGLLNTEAFF.

This chain uses TRBV30 with TRBJ1-2; D is ambiguous. Germline V gene lookup returns CDR1 GTSNPN and CDR2 SVGIG (reference sequence). V was trimmed by 2 bases and J by 2 bases, leaving 6 bases between them. This CDR3 is 12 amino acids long. The CDR3 loop is CAWSSGNYGYTF. CDR3 sequence (DNA): TGTGCCTGGAGTAGCGGAAACTATGGCTACACCTTC.

The rearrangement uses TRBV5-4 and TRBJ2-7, with TRBD1 identical over 7 bases. Germline V CDR1 and CDR2: SGHNT, YYREEE (reference sequence). The J segment lost 2 bases and the V segment lost 2 bases, leaving 7 bases of the junction unmatched. There are 15 residues in the CDR3. In DNA, the CDR3 is TGTGCCAGCAGCTTCGGACAGGCACGTACCTACGAGCAGTACTTC. It codes for CASSFGQARTYEQYF.

The chain has TRBV5-4 and TRBJ1-3; TRBD1 matches at 10 bases. With V trimmed by 0 bases and J by 2 bases, 5 bases remained unmatched. Germline V gene lookup returns CDR1 SGHNT and CDR2 YYREEE (reference sequence). The CDR3 is 17 amino acids. CDR3 coding DNA: TGTGCCAGCAGCTTGGGACAGGGGGCGCGTACTGGAAACACCATATATTTT. Translated, it gives CASSLGQGARTGNTIYF.

The chain links TRBV29-1 to TRBJ2-7, with a tentative D call TRBD1 (7 bases). Looked up from germline, CDR1 is SQVTM and CDR2 is ANQGSEA. CDR3 length: 12 amino acids. V dropped 6 bases and J dropped 1 base, with 10 bases sitting between them. CDR3: CSVQGGSYEQYF. The CDR3 DNA reads TGCAGCGTGCAGGGGGGATCCTACGAGCAGTACTTC.

This rearrangement joins TRBV27 to TRBJ1-1; 9 nucleotides line up with TRBD1. The V gene's germline CDR1 is MNHEY and CDR2 SMNVEV (reference sequence). The CDR3 extends over 14 amino acids. The trim removed 4 bases at V and 5 bases at J, leaving 5 bases unmatched. The CDR3 DNA reads TGTGCCAGCAGTTCCCGACAGGGGGTTACTGAAGCTTTCTTT. This encodes CASSSRQGVTEAFF.

The rearrangement links TRBV27 to TRBJ2-3; no reliable D call. Deletions cut 7 bases from V and 1 base from J, with 9 bases between. The germline V gene encodes CDR1 MNHEY and CDR2 SMNVEV (reference sequence). The CDR3 has 13 residues. In nucleotides, the CDR3 is TGTGCCAGCACCCCGTCCCGCACAGATACGCAGTATTTT. This sequence encodes CASTPSRTDTQYF.

The J gene is TRBJ2-7, the V gene TRBV18, with TRBD1 matching 9 bases. With 1 base clipped from V and 5 bases from J, the junction kept 6 bases outside the gene matches. Germline V gene data show CDR1 as KGHSH and CDR2 as LQKENI. This CDR3 region has 15 residues. The CDR3 region is CASSPQGQGSHEQYF. In nucleotides, the CDR3 is TGTGCCAGCTCACCACAGGGACAGGGTTCCCACGAGCAGTACTTC.